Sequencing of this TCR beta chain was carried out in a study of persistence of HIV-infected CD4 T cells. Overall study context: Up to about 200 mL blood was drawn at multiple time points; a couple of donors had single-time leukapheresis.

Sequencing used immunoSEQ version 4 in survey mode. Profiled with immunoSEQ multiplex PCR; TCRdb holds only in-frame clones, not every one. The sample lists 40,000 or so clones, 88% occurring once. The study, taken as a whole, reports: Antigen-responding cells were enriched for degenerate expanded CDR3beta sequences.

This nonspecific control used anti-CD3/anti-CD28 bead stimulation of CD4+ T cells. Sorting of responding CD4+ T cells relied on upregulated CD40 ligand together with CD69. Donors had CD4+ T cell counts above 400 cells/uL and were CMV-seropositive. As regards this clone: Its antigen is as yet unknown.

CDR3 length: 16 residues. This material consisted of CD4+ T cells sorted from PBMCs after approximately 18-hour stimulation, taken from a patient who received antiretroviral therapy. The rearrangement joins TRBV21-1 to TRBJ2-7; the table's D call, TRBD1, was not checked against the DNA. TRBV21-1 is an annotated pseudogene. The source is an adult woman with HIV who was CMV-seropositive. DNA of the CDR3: TGTGCCAGCAGCGCACCCACGGACAGAAGCTCCTACGAGCAGTACGTC. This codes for CASSAPTDRSSYEQYV.